The 13 T cell receptor beta chains below come from one sample, sequenced in a study of cytomegalovirus exposure and HLA in healthy donors. A multiplex PCR was run with 60 Vbeta primers and 13 Jbeta primers. Data came from immunoSEQ multiplex PCR; TCRdb stores just in-frame clones and leaves some out. Among 100,000 to 150,000 clones listed, approximately 80% were seen once. Sequenced sample: PBMCs. The receptors come from a woman in her thirties or forties in good health and CMV-seropositive.

This clone has only a few counts. This chain links TRBV15 with TRBJ1-2; TRBD1 matches 8 bases. V lost 0 bases to trimming and J lost 8 bases; unmatched junction nucleotides: 8. The CDR3 consists of 15 residues. Germline CDR1 and CDR2: LNHNV and YYDKDF (reference sequence). CDR3 amino acids: CATSRDLQGTGGYTF. CDR3 sequence (DNA): TGTGCCACCAGCAGAGACCTCCAGGGGACAGGCGGCTACACCTTC.

The chain recombines TRBV19 with TRBJ1-1, with 7 bases matching TRBD1. The CDR3 is 16 amino acids. V trimming: 8 bases; J trimming: 0 bases; junction bases outside the gene matches: 12. Germline V gene data show CDR1 as LNHDA and CDR2 as SQIVND (reference sequence). CDR3 residues: CASRTGVGRVNTEAFF. The CDR3 DNA follows: TGTGCCAGTCGCACAGGGGTGGGTAGAGTGAACACTGAAGCTTTCTTT.

The chain is built from TRBV10-3 and TRBJ1-5; D ambiguous. Deletions cut 0 bases from V and 9 bases from J, with 12 bases between. Germline V gives CDR1 ENHRY, CDR2 SYGVKD. The CDR3 is made up of 14 amino acids. The CDR3 coding sequence is TGTGCCATCAGTGAGTCGGGCGGAGGTAGGCCCCAGCATTTT. Residues: CAISESGGGRPQHF.

The chain has TRBV6-1 and TRBJ2-5; D may be TRBD2 (9 bases). The end of the DNA aligns better with TRBJ2-7, so the J call may be wrong. Germline-derived CDR1 and CDR2 are MNHNS and SASEGT. This CDR3 has 14 amino acids. CDR3 region: CASTSSGTGYEQYF. The CDR3 DNA follows: TGTGCCAGCACCTCTAGCGGGACAGGCTACGAGCAGTACTTC.

To note about this clone: This specimen includes other DNA sequences encoding the same CDR3. This chain connects TRBV4-1 to TRBJ1-3; no definite D call. The CDR3 loop spans 13 amino acids. Trimming pared 2 bases from V and 4 bases from J, leaving 6 bases between. From germline, CDR1 is MGHRA and CDR2 YSYEKL. The CDR3 nucleotides read TGCGCCAGCAGCCAAACTAGGGGAAACACCATATATTTT. This sequence encodes CASSQTRGNTIYF.

The chain is built from TRBV9 and TRBJ2-2, with 8 bases fitting TRBD2. The CDR3 extends over 18 amino acids. Looked up from germline, CDR1 is SGDLS and CDR2 is YYNGEE. V gave up 1 base and J gave up 0 bases; unmatched junction bases: 8. The CDR3 DNA follows: TGTGCCAGCAGCGTAAGCCTAGCGGGTAAAGCGAACACCGGGGAGCTGTTTTTT. Translated: CASSVSLAGKANTGELFF.

The V and J genes are TRBV11-2 and TRBJ2-1; 9 bases are a match to TRBD1. Germline CDR1 SGHAT, CDR2 FQNNGV. The J segment lost 15 bases and the V segment lost 5 bases, leaving 17 bases of the junction unmatched. The length of the CDR3 is 15 residues. In nucleotides, the CDR3 is TGTGCCAGCAGCCCGATGACAGGGGGTTTGGGTGGTCGGTTCTTC. Encoded protein: CASSPMTGGLGGRFF.

The chain is built from TRBV27 and TRBJ2-1, with no clear D. The length of the CDR3 is 15 residues. The germline V gene has CDR1 MNHEY and CDR2 SMNVEV (reference sequence). The V end lost 3 bases, the J end lost 4 bases, and 13 bases lay between the germline ends. DNA for the CDR3: TGTGCCAGCAGTTTGCGAGACTTAGAATACAATGAGCAGTTCTTC. Encoded protein: CASSLRDLEYNEQFF.

Notes on this clone: One junction end does not reproduce the germline sequence, and a read error may be involved. The chain carries TRBV28 and TRBJ2-5; perhaps TRBD1 as D (6 bases). This CDR3 is 11 amino acids long. Per germline, CDR1 MDHEN and CDR2 SYDVKM. Here the CDR3 reads CASSVDRRWNF. The CDR3 region has the DNA TGTGCCAGCAGTGTAGACAGGAGGTGGAACTTC.

The CDR3 loop reads CASSQRSWAYEQFF. CDR3 sequence (DNA): TGTGCCAGCAGCCAGAGATCATGGGCTTATGAGCAGTTCTTC. The chain joins TRBV16 to TRBJ2-1; D unclear. The CDR3 contains 14 residues. Trimming stripped 3 bases from V and 8 bases from J, with 14 bases between. Per the germline V gene, CDR1 is KGHSY and CDR2 is FQNENV.

The chain is built from TRBV4-1 and TRBJ2-3; D may be TRBD2 (5 bases). V lost 3 bases and J lost 3, with 19 bases in between. The CDR3 consists of 17 residues. Germline loops: CDR1 MGHRA, CDR2 YSYEKL. In DNA, the CDR3 is TGCGCCAGCAGCCATAGGGTAATTGGGAGTCGGACAGATACGCAGTATTTT. Translating gives CASSHRVIGSRTDTQYF.

The CDR3: CASIAGTGNTEAFF. In nucleotides, the CDR3 is TGTGCCAGCATCGCCGGGACAGGGAATACTGAAGCTTTCTTT. The chain uses TRBV6-6 and TRBJ1-1; 9 bases fit TRBD1. Germline V gene sequence: CDR1 MNHNY, CDR2 SVGAGI (reference sequence). V shed 7 bases and J 5 bases; nucleotides not matched to a gene: 8. This CDR3 contains 14 residues.

This clone turned up a few times. The chain carries TRBV6-4 and TRBJ2-2, with D possibly TRBD2 on 6 matching bases. The CDR3 is 14 amino acids. With 8 bases removed from V and 2 bases from J, the gap between germline ends came to 12 bases. Germline loops: CDR1 MRHNA, CDR2 SNTAGT. The CDR3 region has the DNA TGTGCCAGCCGGACGGCGGGAAACACCGGGGAGCTGTTTTTT. This translates into CASRTAGNTGELFF.